This T cell receptor beta chain emerged from a study of blood T cell repertoires in COVID-19. Study information: The United States, Italy and Spain supplied acute and convalescent COVID-19 samples. From T cells, B-cell-depleted T cells, or PBMCs came the material, which was cDNA or gDNA.

Per the study methods: Estimation of nucleated cell counts was performed using reference gene primer amplification. The assay was immunoSEQ multiplex PCR, and TCRdb's table has in-frame clones only and misses some. That table furnishes V, J and clone size, whereas the DNA furnished D and trimming. The table includes about 270,000 clones, around 84% detected once. From germline, CDR1 is SGHNT and CDR2 YENEEA. The CDR3 runs to 13 residues. V lost 1 base and J 2 bases, leaving 6 bases between the germline ends. Everyone who took part was 18 to 89 years old, and they came from 20 to 25 US areas. There are a few counts of this clone.

Sequencing was carried out using PBMCs or T cells enriched from blood (not recorded which). This TCR was sampled from a man between 18 and 29 years old who had recovered from COVID-19. The V gene is TRBV11-3, the J gene TRBJ2-7; D remains ambiguous. DNA of the CDR3: TGTGCCAGCAGCTTAGTCAGCGCCTACGAGCAGTACTTC. The encoded protein is CASSLVSAYEQYF. The whole variable domain, filled in from reference TRBV11-3 and TRBJ2-7, reads EAGVVQSPRYKIIEKKQPVAFWCNPISGHNTLYWYLQNLGQGPELLIRYENEEAVDDSQLPKDRFSAERLKGVDSTLKIQPAELGDSAVYLCASSLVSAYEQYFGPGTRLTVT.